This T cell receptor (beta chain) comes out of a study of OX40 agonist ivuxolimab in advanced cancers. The germline V gene encodes CDR1 PRHDT and CDR2 FYEKMQ (reference sequence). Trimming took off 0 bases at V and 1 base at J, with 5 bases between the two ends. The CDR3 consists of 14 residues. Profiling relied on immunoSEQ multiplex PCR, and the TCRdb table lists in-frame clones only, not all of them. The sample includes 75,000 to 100,000 clones, roughly nine tenths of them seen just once. This specimen was CD4+ or CD8+ T cells sorted from blood, taken in a trial of the OX40 agonist ivuxolimab. The chain links TRBV13 to TRBJ2-3, with unresolved D. This receptor was identified in an adult with an advanced solid tumor such as melanoma, head and neck, liver or kidney cancer. CDR3 amino acids: CASSLGLGTDTQYF. The CDR3 coding sequence is TGTGCCAGCAGCTTAGGCCTGGGCACAGATACGCAGTATTTT. The variable domain in full, with the rest retrieved from reference TRBV13 and TRBJ2-3, is AAGVIQSPRHLIKEKRETATLKCYPIPRHDTVYWYQQGPGQDPQFLISFYEKMQSDKGSIPDRFSAQQFSDYHSELNMSSLELGDSALYFCASSLGLGTDTQYFGPGTRLTVL.